This T cell receptor (beta chain) was documented in a study of cytomegalovirus exposure and HLA in healthy donors. Broader study findings: Cytomegalovirus association was listed for 164 TCR beta chains. It was taken for granted in presence/absence analyses that sequencing depth across donors was roughly uniform. Immune exposure information comprised only CMV serostatus.

Researchers ran the PCR with 60 Vbeta and 13 Jbeta primers. This table comes from immunoSEQ multiplex PCR, and its TCRdb copy is limited to in-frame clones, with some not included. This sample's table reports around 74,000 clones. The CDR3 consists of 16 residues. Germline V gene sequence: CDR1 LNHDA, CDR2 SQIVND (reference sequence). Trimming cost V 3 bases and J 10 bases; bases outside gene matches: 12. For this clone: No antigen is known for it.

The sample was PBMCs. The origin of this receptor is a man between 25 and 39 years old in good health and CMV-seronegative. The chain uses TRBV19 and TRBJ2-1; the match to TRBD2 covers 10 bases. CDR3 amino acids: CASSIPWSGRAREQFF. The DNA for the CDR3 is TGTGCCAGTAGTATTCCCTGGAGCGGGAGGGCCCGGGAGCAGTTCTTC. The variable domain in full, completed from reference TRBV19 and TRBJ2-1, reads DGGITQSPKYLFRKEGQNVTLSCEQNLNHDAMYWYRQDPGQGLRLIYYSQIVNDFQKGDIAEGYSVSREKKESFPLTVTSAQKNPTAFYLCASSIPWSGRAREQFFGPGTRLTVL.